This TCR beta chain was sequenced during a study of radiotherapy plus CTLA-4 blockade in lung cancer. Study at large: For about 19% of patients, objective responses occurred, and roughly 30% had disease control. The study's findings and limits: Interferon-beta, together with early blood T cell clone dynamics, reportedly best predicted response. Clones derived from tumor TCRs expanded in blood after radiotherapy plus ipilimumab.

This clone was observed at least ten times. What it recognizes is unknown. Trimming pared 5 bases from V and 7 bases from J, leaving 20 bases between. Germline V gives CDR1 SGHVS, CDR2 FQNEAQ. The CDR3 runs to 15 residues. Focal radiation plus CTLA-4 blockade with ipilimumab was administered to patients who had chemo-refractory metastatic non-small-cell lung cancer. Generated by immunoSEQ multiplex PCR, the TCRdb table keeps only in-frame clones and is missing some. Among about 40,000 clones, just under 80% were seen once, and the ten largest hold 23%. The source was peripheral blood, collected from a patient treated with radiotherapy plus ipilimumab. The V gene is TRBV7-8, the J gene TRBJ1-2; D may be TRBD1 (5 bases). The TCR originated in a human donor with non-small cell lung cancer that progressed on radiotherapy plus ipilimumab. For the CDR3, the DNA is TGTGCCAGCAGCCAAATCGGTGGGGGGAAAACTGGCTACACCTTC. This codes for CASSQIGGGKTGYTF.